This T cell receptor (beta chain) derives from a study of T cell repertoires in cytomegalovirus infection. Study-wide context: CMV epitopes in the study were HLA-C-restricted (recently identified) and HLA-B-restricted (well studied). Public TCR beta signatures indicated both CMV infection and matching HLA type.

TCRdb fed the reads into MiXCR, producing one record per CDR3 protein. The sample consists of around 78,000 distinct CDR3 sequences, roughly 37% of them appearing once. On this clonotype itself: The antigen remains unidentified.

J lost 6 bases, V lost 2 bases, and 8 bases had no gene match. The CDR3 extends over 15 amino acids. Germline V gene sequence: CDR1 MNHEY, CDR2 SMNVEV (reference sequence). Regarding the study as a whole: HLA-C-restricted TCR beta clonotypes specific for CMV led the ex vivo response. Public TCR beta family frequency separated CMV-and-HLA carriers, including in an independent cohort.

The chain links TRBV27 to TRBJ2-7; the match to TRBD1 covers 9 bases. This receptor was identified in a human donor in good health (CMV status not recorded). Some clones in this sample may be carry-over from other donors' samples. This material consisted of CD8+ T cells from cultured PBMCs, taken from culture after CMV antigen stimulation. The CDR3 coding sequence is TGTGCCAGCAGTTTAGTCGGGACAGGGCAGGGCGAGCAGTACTTC. Protein: CASSLVGTGQGEQYF.